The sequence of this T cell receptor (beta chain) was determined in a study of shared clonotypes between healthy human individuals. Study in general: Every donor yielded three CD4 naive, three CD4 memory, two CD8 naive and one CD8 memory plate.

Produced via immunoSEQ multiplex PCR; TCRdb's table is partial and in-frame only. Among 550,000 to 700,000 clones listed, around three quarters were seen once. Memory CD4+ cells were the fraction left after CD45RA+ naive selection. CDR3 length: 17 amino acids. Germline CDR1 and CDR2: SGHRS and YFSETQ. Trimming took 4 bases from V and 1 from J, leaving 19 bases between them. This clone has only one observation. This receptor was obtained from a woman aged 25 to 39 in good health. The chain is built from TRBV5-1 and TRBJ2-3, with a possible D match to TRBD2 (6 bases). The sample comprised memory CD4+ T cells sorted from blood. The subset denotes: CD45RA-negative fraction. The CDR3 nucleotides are TGCGCCAGCAGCCGAGGGAACCGGGGCGGGGGCACAGATACGCAGTATTTT. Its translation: CASSRGNRGGGTDTQYF.